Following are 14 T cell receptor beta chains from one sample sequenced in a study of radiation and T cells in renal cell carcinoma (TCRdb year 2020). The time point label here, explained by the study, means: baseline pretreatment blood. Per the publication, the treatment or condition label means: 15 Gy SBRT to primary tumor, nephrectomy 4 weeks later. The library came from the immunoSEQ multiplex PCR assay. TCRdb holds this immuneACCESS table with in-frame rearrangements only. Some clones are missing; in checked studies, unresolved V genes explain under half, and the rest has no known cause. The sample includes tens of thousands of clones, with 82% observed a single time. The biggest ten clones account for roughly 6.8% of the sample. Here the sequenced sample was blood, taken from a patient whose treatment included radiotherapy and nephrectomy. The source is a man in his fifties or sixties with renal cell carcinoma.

The CDR3 region is CATSTGTGEGGYTF. CDR3 nucleotide sequence: TGTGCCACCAGCACCGGGACAGGGGAGGGTGGCTACACCTTC. The gene calls are TRBV15 and TRBJ1-2, with 10 nucleotides matching TRBD1. CDR1 is LNHNV and CDR2 is YYDKDF in the germline V gene (reference sequence). This CDR3 spans 14 amino acids. V was clipped by 4 bases and J by 7 bases; unmatched bases: 6.

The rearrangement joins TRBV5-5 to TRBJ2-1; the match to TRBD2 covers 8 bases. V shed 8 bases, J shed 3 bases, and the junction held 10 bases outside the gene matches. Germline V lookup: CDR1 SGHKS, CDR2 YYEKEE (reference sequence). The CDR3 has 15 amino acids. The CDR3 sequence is CASHPSGTSYNEQFF. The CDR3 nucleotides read TGTGCCAGTCATCCTTCCGGGACTAGCTACAATGAGCAGTTCTTC.

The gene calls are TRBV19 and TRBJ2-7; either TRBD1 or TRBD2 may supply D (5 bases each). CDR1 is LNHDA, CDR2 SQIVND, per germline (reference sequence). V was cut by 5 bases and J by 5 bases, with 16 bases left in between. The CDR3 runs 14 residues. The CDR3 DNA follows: TGTGCCAGTAGTGCCGTGGGGGAGTTAAACGAGCAGTACTTC. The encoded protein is CASSAVGELNEQYF.

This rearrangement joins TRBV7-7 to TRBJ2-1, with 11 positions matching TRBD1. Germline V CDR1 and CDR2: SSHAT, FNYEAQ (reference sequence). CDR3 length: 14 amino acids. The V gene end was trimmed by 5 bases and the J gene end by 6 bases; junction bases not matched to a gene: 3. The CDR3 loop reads CASSAGTGGNEQFF. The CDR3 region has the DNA TGTGCCAGCAGCGCCGGGACAGGGGGCAATGAGCAGTTCTTC.

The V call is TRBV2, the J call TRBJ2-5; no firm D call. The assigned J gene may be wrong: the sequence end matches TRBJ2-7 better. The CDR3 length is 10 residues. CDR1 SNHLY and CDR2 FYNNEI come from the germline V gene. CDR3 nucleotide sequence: TGTGCCAGCAGTGTCCACGAGCAGTACTTC. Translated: CASSVHEQYF.

CDR3 protein: CAIQGGVDSPLHF. The DNA of the CDR3 is TGTGCCATCCAGGGGGGGGTGGATTCACCCCTCCACTTT. The chain carries TRBV10-3 and TRBJ1-6; TRBD1 agrees at 7 bases. The CDR3 runs to 13 residues. Germline lookup yields CDR1 ENHRY and CDR2 SYGVKD. V was clipped by 8 bases and J by 8 bases; unmatched bases: 6.

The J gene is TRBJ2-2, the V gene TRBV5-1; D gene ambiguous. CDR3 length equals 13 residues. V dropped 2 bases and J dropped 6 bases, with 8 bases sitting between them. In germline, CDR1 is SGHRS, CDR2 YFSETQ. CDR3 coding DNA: TGCGCCAGCAGCTTAGGAACATCCGGGGAGCTGTTTTTT. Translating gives CASSLGTSGELFF. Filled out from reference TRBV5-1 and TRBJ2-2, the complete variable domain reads KAGVTQTPRYLIKTRGQQVTLSCSPISGHRSVSWYQQTPGQGLQFLFEYFSETQRNKGNFPGRFSGRQFSNSRSEMNVSTLELGDSALYLCASSLGTSGELFFGEGSRLTVL.

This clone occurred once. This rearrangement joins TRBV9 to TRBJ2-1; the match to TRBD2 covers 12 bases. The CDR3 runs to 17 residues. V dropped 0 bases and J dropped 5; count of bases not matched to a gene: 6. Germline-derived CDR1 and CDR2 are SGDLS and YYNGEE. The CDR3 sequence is CASSVASGRAYDNEQFF. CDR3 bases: TGTGCCAGCAGCGTAGCTAGCGGGAGGGCCTACGACAATGAGCAGTTCTTC.

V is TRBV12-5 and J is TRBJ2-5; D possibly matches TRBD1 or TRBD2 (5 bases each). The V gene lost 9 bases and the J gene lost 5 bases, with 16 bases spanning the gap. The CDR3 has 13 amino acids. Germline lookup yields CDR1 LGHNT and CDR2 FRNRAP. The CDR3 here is CASRGDGVETQYF. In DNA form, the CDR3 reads TGTGCTAGCAGAGGGGATGGGGTGGAGACCCAGTACTTC.

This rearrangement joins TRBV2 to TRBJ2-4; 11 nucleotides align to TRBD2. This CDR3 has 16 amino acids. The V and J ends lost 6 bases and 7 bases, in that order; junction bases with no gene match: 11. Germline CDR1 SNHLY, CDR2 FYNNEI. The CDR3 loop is CASRTLAGGRFNIQYF. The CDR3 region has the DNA TGTGCCAGCAGAACCCTAGCGGGAGGTCGATTCAACATTCAGTACTTC. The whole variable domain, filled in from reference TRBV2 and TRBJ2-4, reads EPEVTQTPSHQVTQMGQEVILRCVPISNHLYFYWYRQILGQKVEFLVSFYNNEISEKSEIFDDQFSVERPDGSNFTLKIRSTKLEDSAMYFCASRTLAGGRFNIQYFGAGTRLSVL.

CDR3 region: CASSGRGRGSTDTQYF. CDR3 in DNA: TGTGCCAGCAGTGGCAGGGGGCGAGGAAGCACAGATACGCAGTATTTT. The chain is built from TRBV6-1 and TRBJ2-3; TRBD1 matches 8 bases. Germline lookup yields CDR1 MNHNS and CDR2 SASEGT. J was trimmed by 0 bases and V by 4 bases; bases with no gene match: 6. CDR3 length equals 16 residues.

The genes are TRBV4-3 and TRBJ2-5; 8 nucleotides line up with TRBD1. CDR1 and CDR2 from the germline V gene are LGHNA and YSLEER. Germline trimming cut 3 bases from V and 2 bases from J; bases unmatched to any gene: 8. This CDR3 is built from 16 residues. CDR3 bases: TGCGCCAGCAGCCAGGGGAGCAGGGGGCCTCAAGAGACCCAGTACTTC. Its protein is CASSQGSRGPQETQYF.

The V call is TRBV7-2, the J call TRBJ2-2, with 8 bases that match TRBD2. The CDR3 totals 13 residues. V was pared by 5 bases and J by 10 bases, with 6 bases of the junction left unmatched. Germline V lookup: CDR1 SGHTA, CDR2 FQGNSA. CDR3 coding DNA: TGTGCCAGCAGCCCCCTGACTAGCGCGGAGCTGTTTTTT. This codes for CASSPLTSAELFF.

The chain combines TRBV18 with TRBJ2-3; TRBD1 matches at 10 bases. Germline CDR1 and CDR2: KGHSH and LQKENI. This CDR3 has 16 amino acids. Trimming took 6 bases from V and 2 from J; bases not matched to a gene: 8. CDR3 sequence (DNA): TGTGCCAGCTCCCCCTGGGGGACAGGGGCCACAGATACGCAGTATTTT. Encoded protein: CASSPWGTGATDTQYF.